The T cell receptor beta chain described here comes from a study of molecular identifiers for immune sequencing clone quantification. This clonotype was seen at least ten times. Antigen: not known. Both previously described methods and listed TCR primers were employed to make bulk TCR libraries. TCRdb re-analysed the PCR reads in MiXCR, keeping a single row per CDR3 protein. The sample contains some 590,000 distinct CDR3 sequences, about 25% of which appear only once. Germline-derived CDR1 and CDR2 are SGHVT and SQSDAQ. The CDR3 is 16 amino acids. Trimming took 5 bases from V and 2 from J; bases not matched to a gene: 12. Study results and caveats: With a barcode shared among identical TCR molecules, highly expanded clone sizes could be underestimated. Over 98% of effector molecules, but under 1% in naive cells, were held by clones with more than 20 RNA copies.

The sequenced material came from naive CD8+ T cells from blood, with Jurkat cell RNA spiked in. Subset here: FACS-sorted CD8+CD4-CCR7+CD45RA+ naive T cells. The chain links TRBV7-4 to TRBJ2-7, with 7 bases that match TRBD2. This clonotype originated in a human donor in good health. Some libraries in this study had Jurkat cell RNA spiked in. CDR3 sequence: CASSPSTSPSTYEQYF. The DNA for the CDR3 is TGTGCCAGCAGCCCATCGACTAGCCCGAGCACCTACGAGCAGTACTTC.